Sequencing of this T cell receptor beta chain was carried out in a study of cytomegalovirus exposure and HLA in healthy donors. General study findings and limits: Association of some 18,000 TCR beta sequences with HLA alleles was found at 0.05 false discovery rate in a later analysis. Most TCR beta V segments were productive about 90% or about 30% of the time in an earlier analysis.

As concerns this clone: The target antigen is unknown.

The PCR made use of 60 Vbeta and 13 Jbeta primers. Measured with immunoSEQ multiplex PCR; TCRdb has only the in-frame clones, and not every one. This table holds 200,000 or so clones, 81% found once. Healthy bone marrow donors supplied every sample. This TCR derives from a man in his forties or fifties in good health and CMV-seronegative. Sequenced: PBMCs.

In DNA form, the CDR3 reads TGTGCCAGCAGCTTAAGTCAGGGTGGTGGTGGCTACACCTTC. Its translation is CASSLSQGGGGYTF. V gene TRBV13 combines with J gene TRBJ1-2; D might be TRBD1 (5 bases). Trimming shortened V by 2 bases and J by 7 bases, and 14 bases separated the two germline ends. The germline V gene has CDR1 PRHDT and CDR2 FYEKMQ (reference sequence). This CDR3 is 14 amino acids long.